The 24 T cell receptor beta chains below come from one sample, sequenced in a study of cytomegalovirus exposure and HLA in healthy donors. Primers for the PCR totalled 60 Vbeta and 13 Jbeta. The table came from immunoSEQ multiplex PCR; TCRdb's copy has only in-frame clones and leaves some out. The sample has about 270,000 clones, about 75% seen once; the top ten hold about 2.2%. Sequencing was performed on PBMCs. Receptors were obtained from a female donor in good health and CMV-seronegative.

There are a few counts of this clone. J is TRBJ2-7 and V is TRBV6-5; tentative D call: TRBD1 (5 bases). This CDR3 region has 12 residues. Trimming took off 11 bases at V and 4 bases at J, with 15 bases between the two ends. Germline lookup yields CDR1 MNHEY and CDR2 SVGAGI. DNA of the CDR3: TGTGCCTCAAAACGGCAGGGTTACGAGCAGTACTTC. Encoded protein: CASKRQGYEQYF.

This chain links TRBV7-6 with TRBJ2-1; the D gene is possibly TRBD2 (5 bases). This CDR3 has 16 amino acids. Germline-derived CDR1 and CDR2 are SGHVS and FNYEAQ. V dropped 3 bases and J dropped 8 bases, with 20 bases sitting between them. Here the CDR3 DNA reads TGTGCCAGCAGCTTGTTGAGACCGACCGGGAAGGATGAGCAGTTCTTC. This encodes CASSLLRPTGKDEQFF. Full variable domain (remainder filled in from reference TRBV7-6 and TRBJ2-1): GAGVSQSPRYKVTKRGQDVALRCDPISGHVSLYWYRQALGQGPEFLTYFNYEAQQDKSGLPNDRFSAERPEGSISTLTIQRTEQRDSAMYRCASSLLRPTGKDEQFFGPGTRLTVL.

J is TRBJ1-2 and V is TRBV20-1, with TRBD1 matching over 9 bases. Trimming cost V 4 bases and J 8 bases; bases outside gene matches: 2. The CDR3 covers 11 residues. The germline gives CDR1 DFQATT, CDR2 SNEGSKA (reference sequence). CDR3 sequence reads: CSAMDRGGYTF. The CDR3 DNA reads TGCAGTGCTATGGACAGGGGCGGCTACACCTTC.

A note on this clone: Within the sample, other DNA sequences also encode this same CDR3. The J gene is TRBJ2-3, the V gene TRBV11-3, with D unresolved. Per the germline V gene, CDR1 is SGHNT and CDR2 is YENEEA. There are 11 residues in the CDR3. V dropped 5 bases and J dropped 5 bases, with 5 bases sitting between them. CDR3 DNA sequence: TGTGCCAGCAGCACCGGAGATACGCAGTATTTT. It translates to CASSTGDTQYF.

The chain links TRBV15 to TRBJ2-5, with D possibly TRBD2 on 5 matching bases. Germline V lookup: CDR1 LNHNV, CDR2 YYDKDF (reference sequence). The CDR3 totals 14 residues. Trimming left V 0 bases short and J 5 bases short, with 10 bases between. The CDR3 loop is CATSRDSSGETQYF. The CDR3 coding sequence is TGTGCCACCAGCAGAGATTCCTCGGGGGAGACCCAGTACTTC.

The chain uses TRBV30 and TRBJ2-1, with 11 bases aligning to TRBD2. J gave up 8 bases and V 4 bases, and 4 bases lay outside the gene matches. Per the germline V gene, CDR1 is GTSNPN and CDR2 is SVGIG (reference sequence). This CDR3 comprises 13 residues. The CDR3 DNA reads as TGTGCCTGGAAACTAGCGGGAGTCTATGAGCAGTTCTTC. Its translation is CAWKLAGVYEQFF.

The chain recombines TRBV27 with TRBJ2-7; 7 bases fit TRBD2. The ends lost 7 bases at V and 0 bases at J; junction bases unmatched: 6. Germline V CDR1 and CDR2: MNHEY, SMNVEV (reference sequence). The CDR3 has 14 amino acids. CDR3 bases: TGTGCCAGCAAGAGAGGGACTAACTCCTACGAGCAGTACTTC. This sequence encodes CASKRGTNSYEQYF.

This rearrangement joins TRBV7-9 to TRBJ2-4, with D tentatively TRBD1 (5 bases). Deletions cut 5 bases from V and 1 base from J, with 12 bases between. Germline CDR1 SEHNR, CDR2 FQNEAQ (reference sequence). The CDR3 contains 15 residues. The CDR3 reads CASSLSRAAKNIQYF. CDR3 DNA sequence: TGTGCCAGCAGCCTCAGCAGGGCGGCCAAAAACATTCAGTACTTC.

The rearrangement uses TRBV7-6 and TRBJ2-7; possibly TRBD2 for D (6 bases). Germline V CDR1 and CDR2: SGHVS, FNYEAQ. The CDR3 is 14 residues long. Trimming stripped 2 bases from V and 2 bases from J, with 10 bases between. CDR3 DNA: TGTGCCAGCAGCTTATTCGGGGGAACCTACGAGCAGTACTTC. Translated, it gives CASSLFGGTYEQYF.

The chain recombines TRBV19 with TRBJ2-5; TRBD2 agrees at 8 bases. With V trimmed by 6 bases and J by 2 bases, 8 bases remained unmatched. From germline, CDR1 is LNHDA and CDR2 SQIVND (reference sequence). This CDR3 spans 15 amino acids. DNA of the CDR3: TGTGCCAGTAGGTTGGGACTAGGATTGCAAGAGACCCAGTACTTC. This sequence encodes CASRLGLGLQETQYF.

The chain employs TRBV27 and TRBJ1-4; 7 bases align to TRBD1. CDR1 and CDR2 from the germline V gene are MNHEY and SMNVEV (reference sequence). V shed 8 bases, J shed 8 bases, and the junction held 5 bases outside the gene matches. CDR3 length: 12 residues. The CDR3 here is CASGTVWEKLFF. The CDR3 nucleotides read TGTGCCAGCGGGACAGTGTGGGAAAAACTGTTTTTT.

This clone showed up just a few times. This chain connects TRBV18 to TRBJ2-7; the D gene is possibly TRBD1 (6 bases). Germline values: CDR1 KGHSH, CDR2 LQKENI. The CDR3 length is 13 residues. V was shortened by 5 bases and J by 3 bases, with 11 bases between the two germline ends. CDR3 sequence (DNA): TGTGCCAGCTCATCCGAACAGGGCTACGAGCAGTACTTC. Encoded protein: CASSSEQGYEQYF.

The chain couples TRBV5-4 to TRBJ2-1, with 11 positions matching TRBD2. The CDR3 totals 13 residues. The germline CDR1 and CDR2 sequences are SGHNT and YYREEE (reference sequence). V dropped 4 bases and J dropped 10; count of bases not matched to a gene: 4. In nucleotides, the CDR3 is TGTGCCAGCAGCGGGACTAGCGGCGGGGAGCAGTTCTTC. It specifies CASSGTSGGEQFF.

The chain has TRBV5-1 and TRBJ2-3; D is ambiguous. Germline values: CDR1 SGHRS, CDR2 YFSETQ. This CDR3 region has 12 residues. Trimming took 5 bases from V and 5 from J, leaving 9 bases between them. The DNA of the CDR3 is TGCGCCAGCAGGTTTCAGTTAGATACGCAGTATTTT. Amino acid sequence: CASRFQLDTQYF.

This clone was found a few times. CDR3 DNA sequence: TGCGCCAGCAGCTTGTTGGAGGGTATTTGGGGAAATGAGCAGTTCTTC. Amino acids: CASSLLEGIWGNEQFF. V is TRBV5-1 and J is TRBJ2-1, with D maybe TRBD2 (6 bases). V was trimmed by 1 base and J by 7 bases, leaving 18 bases between them. The CDR3 contains 16 residues. Germline lookup yields CDR1 SGHRS and CDR2 YFSETQ. The full variable domain, its missing parts supplied by reference TRBV5-1 and TRBJ2-1, is KAGVTQTPRYLIKTRGQQVTLSCSPISGHRSVSWYQQTPGQGLQFLFEYFSETQRNKGNFPGRFSGRQFSNSRSEMNVSTLELGDSALYLCASSLLEGIWGNEQFFGPGTRLTVL.

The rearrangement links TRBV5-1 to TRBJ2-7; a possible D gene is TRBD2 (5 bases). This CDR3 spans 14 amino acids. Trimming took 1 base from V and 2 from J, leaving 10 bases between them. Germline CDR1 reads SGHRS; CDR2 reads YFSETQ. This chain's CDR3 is CASSLKTGTYEQYF. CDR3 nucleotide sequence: TGCGCCAGCAGCTTGAAGACGGGAACCTACGAGCAGTACTTC.

The chain's CDR3 is CASSRGQEQGDTF. Here the CDR3 DNA reads TGTGCCAGCAGTCGAGGACAGGAACAAGGGGACACCTTC. J is TRBJ1-2 and V is TRBV6-5, with 7 nucleotides matching TRBD1. The V gene end was trimmed by 5 bases and the J gene end by 12 bases; junction bases not matched to a gene: 12. This CDR3 has 13 amino acids. Germline CDR1 reads MNHEY; CDR2 reads SVGAGI.

This CDR3 is CASSLAGQGGTEAFF. CDR3 DNA sequence: TGTGCCAGCAGCTTGGCGGGCCAGGGAGGGACTGAAGCTTTCTTT. The genes are TRBV5-5 and TRBJ1-1; D perhaps matches TRBD1 (5 bases). This CDR3 is built from 15 residues. Between the trimmed V and J ends, which lost 0 bases and 5 bases, there was a span of 14 bases. The germline CDR1 and CDR2 sequences are SGHKS and YYEKEE (reference sequence).

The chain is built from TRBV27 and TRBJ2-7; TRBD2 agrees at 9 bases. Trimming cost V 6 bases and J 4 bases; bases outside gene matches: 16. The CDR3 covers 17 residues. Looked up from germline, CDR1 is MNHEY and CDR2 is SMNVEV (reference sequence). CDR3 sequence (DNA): TGTGCCAGCAGACGCCCGCTCTTGCGGGAGGGCCGGTACGAGCAGTACTTC. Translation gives CASRRPLLREGRYEQYF.

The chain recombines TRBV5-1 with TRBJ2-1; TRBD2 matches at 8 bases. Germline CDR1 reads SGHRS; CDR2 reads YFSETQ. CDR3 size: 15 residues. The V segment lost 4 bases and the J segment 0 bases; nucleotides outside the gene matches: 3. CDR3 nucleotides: TGCGCCAGCAGCCTACTAGCGGACTCCTACAATGAGCAGTTCTTC. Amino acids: CASSLLADSYNEQFF.

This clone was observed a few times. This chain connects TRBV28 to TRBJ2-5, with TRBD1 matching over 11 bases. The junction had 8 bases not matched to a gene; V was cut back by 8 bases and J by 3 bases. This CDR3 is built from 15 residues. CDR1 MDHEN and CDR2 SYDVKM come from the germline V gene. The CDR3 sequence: CASLGTGGGKETQYF. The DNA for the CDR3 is TGTGCCAGCCTTGGGACAGGGGGAGGGAAAGAGACCCAGTACTTC.

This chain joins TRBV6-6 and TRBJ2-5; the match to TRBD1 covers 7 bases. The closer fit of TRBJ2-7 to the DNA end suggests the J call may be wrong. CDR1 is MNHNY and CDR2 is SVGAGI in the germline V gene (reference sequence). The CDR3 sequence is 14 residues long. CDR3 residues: CASRDRERSGEQYF. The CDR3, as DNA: TGTGCCAGCAGAGACAGGGAACGAAGTGGCGAGCAGTACTTC.

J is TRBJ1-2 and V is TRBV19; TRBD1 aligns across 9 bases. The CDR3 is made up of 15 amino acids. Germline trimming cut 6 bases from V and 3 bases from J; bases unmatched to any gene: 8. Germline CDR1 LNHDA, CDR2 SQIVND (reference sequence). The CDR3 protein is CASRNTGGYDYGYTF. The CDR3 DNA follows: TGTGCCAGTAGAAATACAGGGGGCTACGACTATGGCTACACCTTC.

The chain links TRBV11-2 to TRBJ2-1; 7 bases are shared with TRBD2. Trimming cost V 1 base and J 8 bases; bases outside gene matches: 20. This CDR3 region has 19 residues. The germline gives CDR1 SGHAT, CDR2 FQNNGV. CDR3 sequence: CASSLGLAGKWGLSYEQFF. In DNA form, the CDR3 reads TGTGCCAGCAGCTTAGGATTAGCGGGCAAATGGGGATTGTCCTATGAGCAGTTCTTC.